This TCR beta chain was sequenced in a study of cytomegalovirus exposure and HLA in healthy donors. The CDR3 runs to 14 residues. Germline CDR1 SGHRS, CDR2 YFSETQ. V gave up 4 bases and J gave up 5 bases, with 13 bases separating them. The PCR employed 60 Vbeta primers together with 13 Jbeta primers. The table came from immunoSEQ multiplex PCR; TCRdb's copy has only in-frame clones and leaves some out. The data contain roughly 100,000 clones, about 80% of them singletons. Input material: PBMCs. This receptor was obtained from a woman in her thirties or forties in good health and CMV-seronegative. The chain has TRBV5-1 and TRBJ2-1, with D maybe TRBD2 (6 bases). DNA of the CDR3: TGCGCCAGCAGCGCGGGACGGACGGACAATGAGCAGTTCTTC. Amino acids: CASSAGRTDNEQFF.